The present T cell receptor beta chain was sequenced within a study of post-analysis software for immune sequencing data (dated by TCRdb to the mid-2010s). Study-wide context: The recorded disease courses included relapsing-remitting, secondary progressive and progressive-relapsing multiple sclerosis, and some patients had no subtype annotation. The patient repertoires were compared against about 10 previously published healthy control repertoires obtained from donors aged 6 to 25 years. A subset of samples was prepared in parallel using single-end sample barcoding, then pooled and co-amplified after Illumina adapter ligation. Overall study results and their limits: Compared with controls, multiple sclerosis patients had significantly lower normalized Chao1 diversity, a finding suggesting substantial peripheral T-cell clonal expansion. The multiple sclerosis patient group was slightly younger than the control group. Significantly higher frequencies in patients than in controls were found for several TRBV segments, including TRBV5-6, TRBV5-1 and TRBV20-1. Direct clustering with F measure revealed strong co-clustering of samples prepared in the same batch, which led to a batch-effect correction.

From the cysteine through the phenylalanine, the CDR3 covers 14 amino acids. Kept here is only the CDR3 DNA, which spans 42 bases and is read in frame from base 1. CDR1 and CDR2, looked up from the germline V gene, are MNHGY and SVAAGI. V is pruned by 9 bases and J by 1 base, leaving 2 bases of the junction without a gene match. The protocol used for the library was PCR. Data came from an Illumina HiSeq 2500. To reduce PCR and sequencing biases, unique molecular identifiers were incorporated into the TCR beta cDNA libraries. Every 1 to 10 million input T cells yielded 500,000 or so cDNA molecules, meaning each molecule approximated one T cell. The same protocol used for the earlier healthy control dataset was applied to prepare and sequence the patient libraries. Samples belonging to the same batch were prepared together, multiplexed and sequenced on a shared HiSeq lane. In the original analysis: MIGEC was used to process the raw barcoded reads, and molecular identifier groups with only a single read were discarded before consensus assembly and CDR3 extraction. VDJtools was used for post-analysis of the clonotype tables, with diversity normalized by down-sampling every dataset to the smallest sample size. Repertoire overlap clustering matched CDR3 amino acid but not nucleotide sequences to correct batch-related cross-sample contamination. Through fastp at Q25 and MiXCR, TCRdb rebuilt clones from the public reads, retaining in-frame beta chains. Rows with a matching CDR3 protein are joined into one entry that keeps the most common DNA and genes. The V and J calls here are based on TCRdb, not the publication. For this sample the table gives approximately 770,000 distinct CDR3 sequences, of which 35% to 55% were detected only once. The ten biggest clones cover approximately 5% of the sample.

In regard to this clonotype: It lacks a known antigen. No base qualities exist here, and no much larger clone lies one base off it.

To demonstrate the VDJtools post-analysis software, TCR beta repertoires were profiled from the peripheral blood of 10 to 15 young patients with multiple sclerosis. The multiple sclerosis patients were children and adolescents ranging in age from roughly 6 to 16 years. The sequenced sample consisted of blood. The sequence joins TRBV6-9 to TRBJ2-5, and 13 junction bases match TRBD2. The sequence was collected from a girl between 5 and 17 years old with multiple sclerosis. The CDR3 has the sequence CARGLAGTQETQYF. The nucleotide sequence reads TGTGCCAGGGGACTAGCGGGGACCCAAGAGACCCAGTACTTC.